This paragraph reports one T cell receptor (beta chain). Its antigen remains unidentified. Amplification targeted the TCR beta CDR3 regions, with RNA transcripts as the source material. Second-round multiplex PCR came after a first-round RT-PCR that employed HTBI primers. MiXCR was run by TCRdb on the multiplex PCR reads, yielding one entry per CDR3 protein. The data hold around 1,000,000 distinct CDR3 sequences, with 35% to 40% observed a single time. The record originates from a study of Graves' ophthalmopathy and Graves' hyperthyroidism. Clinical symptoms and serum thyroxine were used for diagnosis; TRAb, thyroid ultrasound and orbital computed tomography were also relied on. The study, taken as a whole, reports: The 13-signature model separated ophthalmopathy from stable hyperthyroidism at almost 90% sensitivity and approximately 81% specificity. The authors also found most expanded thyroid clonotypes above 0.001 frequency in blood.

Sequencing was done on a sample of peripheral blood or thyroid tissue (not recorded which). This sequence originates from an adult man with Graves' hyperthyroidism.

The CDR3 is CASRRLPQETQYF. The CDR3 nucleotides are TGTGCCAGCAGACGACTACCCCAAGAGACCCAGTACTTC. The chain has TRBV5-8 and TRBJ2-5, with D maybe TRBD2 (5 bases). The CDR3 has 13 amino acids. Deletions cut 5 bases from V and 1 base from J, with 9 bases between. CDR1 SGHTS and CDR2 YDEGEE come from the germline V gene. Combining the CDR3 with reference TRBV5-8 and TRBJ2-5 gives the whole variable domain EAGVTQSPTHLIKTRGQQATLRCSPISGHTSVYWYQQALGLGLQFLLWYDEGEERNRGNFPPRFSGRQFPNYSSELNVNALELEDSALYLCASRRLPQETQYFGPGTRLLVL.